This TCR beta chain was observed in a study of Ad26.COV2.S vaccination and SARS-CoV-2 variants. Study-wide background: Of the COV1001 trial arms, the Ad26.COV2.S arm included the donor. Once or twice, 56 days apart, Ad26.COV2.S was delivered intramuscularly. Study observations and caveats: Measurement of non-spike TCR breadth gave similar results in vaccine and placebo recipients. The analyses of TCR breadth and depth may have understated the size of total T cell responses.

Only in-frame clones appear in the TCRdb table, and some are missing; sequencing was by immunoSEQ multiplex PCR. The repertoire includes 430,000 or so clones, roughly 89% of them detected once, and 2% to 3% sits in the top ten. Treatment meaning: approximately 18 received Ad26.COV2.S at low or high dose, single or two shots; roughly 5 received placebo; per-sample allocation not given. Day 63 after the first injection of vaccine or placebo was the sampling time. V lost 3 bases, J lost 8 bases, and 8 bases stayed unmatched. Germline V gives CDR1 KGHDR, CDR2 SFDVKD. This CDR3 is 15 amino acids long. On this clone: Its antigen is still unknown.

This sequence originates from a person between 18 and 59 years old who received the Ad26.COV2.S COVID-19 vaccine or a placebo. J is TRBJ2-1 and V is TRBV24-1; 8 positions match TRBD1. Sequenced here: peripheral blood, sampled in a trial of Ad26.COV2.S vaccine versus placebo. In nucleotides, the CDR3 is TGTGCCACCAGTGATCCCGGACAGGGTTTTGATGAGCAGTTCTTC. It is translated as CATSDPGQGFDEQFF.